This T cell receptor beta chain stems from a study of metastatic and nonmetastatic thyroid tumors. Study summary: The study looked at repertoires side by side in blood and in tumor or nodule tissue from malignant and benign thyroid patients.

Original processing methods: The distant-metastasis classifier for papillary thyroid cancer was built from CDR3 differences across clinicopathological groups. Via MiXCR, TCRdb re-called the PCR reads. The V and J calls, along with clone size, are taken from TCRdb and not from the paper's own processing. Here the sample spans about 38,000 clones, less than 60% being singletons. A few counts support this clone. Its antigen is as yet unknown. Findings and limits, study-wide: As reported, TCR beta diversity in blood and tumor was significantly higher in malignant thyroid tumors than in benign nodules.

Not a single patient had been given any form of treatment at any point before undergoing thyroid surgery. Germline V gene sequence: CDR1 SNHLY, CDR2 FYNNEI. Trimming took off 3 bases at V and 2 bases at J, with 5 bases between the two ends. The CDR3 consists of 12 residues. The rearrangement links TRBV2 to TRBJ2-7; the D is unclear. Sequencing was performed on tumor tissue. The TCR sequence derives from a male donor with papillary thyroid cancer or a benign thyroid nodule (not recorded which). Some clones in this sample may be carry-over from other donors' samples. The CDR3 protein is CASSDLTYEQYF. In nucleotides, the CDR3 is TGTGCCAGCAGTGACTTAACCTACGAGCAGTACTTC.